This T cell receptor beta chain was found in a study of blood T cell repertoires in COVID-19. Trimming took off 5 bases at V and 0 bases at J, with 9 bases between the two ends. The CDR3 has 14 amino acids. Germline CDR1 SNHLY, CDR2 FYNNEI. Clones were sequenced by immunoSEQ multiplex PCR, and TCRdb holds only the in-frame ones, with some missing. The data hold fewer than 250,000 clones, with roughly four fifths observed a single time. The V call is TRBV2, the J call TRBJ2-3; tentative D call: TRBD1 (7 bases). The clonotype originates from a woman aged 80 or over with acute or convalescent COVID-19. Sequenced input: peripheral blood. CDR3 sequence reads: CASSQGGSTDTQYF. DNA for the CDR3: TGTGCCAGCAGTCAGGGGGGCAGCACAGATACGCAGTATTTT.